What follows describes a single TCR beta chain. Its antigen is not identified. At one end the junction does not follow the germline gene, possibly because of a read error. The researchers produced TCR beta cDNA from around 500 ng total RNA with a constant-region primer. For TCR beta, libraries were produced by three nested multiplex PCR rounds using slightly modified ARM-PCR. Each of the first two PCR rounds ran approximately 11 cycles with TRBV1-TRBV30 forward and C-beta reverse primers. TCRdb ran MiXCR on the multiplex PCR reads and lists one entry per CDR3 protein. The table has fewer than 250,000 distinct CDR3 sequences, approximately 86% seen once; the top ten hold around 18%. The sample is drawn from a study of tumor-infiltrating lymphocytes in primary liver carcinoma. Study information: Regardless of tissue type, samples showed similar yields of roughly 3.5 to 7.5 million productive TCRbeta reads.

RNA and DNA were co-extracted from roughly 20-30 mg of unsorted bulk tissue. Chronic HBV infection was present, with no prior treatment. Whole-study findings and limits: Relative to tumor region pairs, the tumor-adjacent and tumor-blood pairs showed overlap that was lower. Only about 8-24% of top clones showed up in all five tumor regions.

The germline gives CDR1 SGHAT, CDR2 FQNNGV. The CDR3 length is 16 residues. The sample was tumor tissue from primary liver carcinoma. This sequence was found in a man aged 35-49 years with primary liver carcinoma and hepatitis B virus infection. The chain recombines TRBV11-2 with TRBJ1-2; D gene ambiguous. CDR3 sequence: CASSLDSVVYSRAYAF. The CDR3 DNA reads TGTGCTAGCAGCTTAGATTCGGTAGTCTATTCTCGAGCCTACGCCTTC.